Below, 23 T cell receptor beta chains from the same sample are listed, as sequenced in a study of vaccination effects on CD4 cells after COVID-19. Expansion with viral peptide pools was applied to antigen-specific CD4+ T cells by the ViraFEST assay prior to sequencing. Researchers isolated CD4+ T cells once 9 to 11 days of culture had elapsed. This person's SARS-CoV-2 infection, confirmed by PCR, occurred between March and December 2020. Everyone in the study got two shots of either the BNT162b2 or mRNA-1273 vaccine. These TCRs' antigens remain unknown. TCRdb's table, derived via immunoSEQ multiplex PCR, lists solely in-frame clones and lacks some. This table has about 14,000 clones, around three quarters appearing once. The specimen was CD4+ T cells from PBMCs cultured with SARS-CoV-2 spike peptides, collected after COVID-19 vaccination. The receptors shown here come from a human donor who had a prior SARS-CoV-2 infection.

In this sample, this clone turned up a few times. The chain uses TRBV3-1 (or the pseudogene TRBV3-2) and TRBJ1-5; D gene uncertain. The CDR3 sequence is 12 residues long. Per germline, CDR1 LGHDT and CDR2 YNNKEL (reference sequence). The V and J ends lost 3 bases and 0 bases respectively, with 0 bases between them. The CDR3 spells CASSHSNQPQHF. The CDR3 bases are TGTGCCAGCAGCCATAGCAATCAGCCCCAGCATTTT.

This clone was seen more than once but under ten times. The chain links TRBV24-1 to TRBJ1-1; 7 bases are a match to TRBD1. V shed 3 bases, J shed 7 bases, and the junction held 1 base outside the gene matches. CDR3 length: 12 residues. Germline CDR1 reads KGHDR; CDR2 reads SFDVKD. The CDR3 sequence: CATSDGDSEAFF. As DNA, the CDR3 is TGTGCCACCAGTGATGGGGACAGTGAAGCTTTCTTT.

The chain carries TRBV7-6 and TRBJ2-2, with D maybe TRBD1 (6 bases). The CDR3 consists of 15 residues. Trimming stripped 5 bases from V and 10 bases from J, with 20 bases between. From germline, CDR1 is SGHVS and CDR2 FNYEAQ. The CDR3 coding sequence is TGTGCCAGCAGCGTCACTGGGGCAGGGGATTTGGAGCTGTTTTTT. Its protein product is CASSVTGAGDLELFF.

V is TRBV19 and J is TRBJ2-7, with TRBD2 as a possible D gene (5 bases). V was cut by 1 base and J by 5 bases, with 9 bases left in between. The CDR3 runs to 13 residues. Germline V CDR1 and CDR2: LNHDA, SQIVND (reference sequence). As DNA, the CDR3 is TGTGCCAGTAGTATAGGGGCGGGTGACGAGCAGTACTTC. As protein: CASSIGAGDEQYF.

The rearrangement uses TRBV7-9 and TRBJ2-1; D is perhaps TRBD2 (6 bases). The CDR3 has 15 amino acids. Germline lookup yields CDR1 SEHNR and CDR2 FQNEAQ (reference sequence). Trimming shortened V by 1 base and J by 6 bases, and 13 bases separated the two germline ends. CDR3 protein: CASSLGTGGTNEQFF. The CDR3 bases are TGTGCCAGCAGCTTAGGTACTGGAGGGACCAATGAGCAGTTCTTC.

V usage is TRBV21-1 and J usage is TRBJ1-6; the table's D call, TRBD1, was not checked against the DNA. TRBV21-1 is termed a pseudogene. The CDR3 is 18 amino acids. CDR3 bases: TGTGCCAGCAGCCAGGGGGTAAAAACGGGCTCCTATAATTCACCCCTCCACTTT. Translating gives CASSQGVKTGSYNSPLHF.

Details on this clone: The junction shows a germline mismatch at one end, possibly a read error. The chain recombines TRBV7-7 with TRBJ1-1; TRBD1 is a possible D gene (5 bases). Germline CDR1 SSHAT, CDR2 FNYEAQ (reference sequence). The CDR3 has 13 residues. The CDR3 DNA reads as TGTGCTAGCAGCCAACAGGCCGGGACTGAAGCTTTCTTT. This codes for CASSQQAGTEAFF. Variable domain in full (rest from reference TRBV7-7 and TRBJ1-1): GAGVSQSPRYKVTKRGQDVTLRCDPISSHATLYWYQQALGQGPEFLTYFNYEAQPDKSGLPSDRFSAERPEGSISTLTIQRTEQRDSAMYRCASSQQAGTEAFFGQGTRLTVV.

The rearrangement links TRBV6-5 to TRBJ2-6; D is unresolved. The V gene lost 0 bases and the J gene lost 0 bases, with 3 bases spanning the gap. The CDR3 loop spans 15 amino acids. Germline CDR1 and CDR2: MNHEY and SVGAGI. The CDR3, as DNA: TGTGCCAGCAGTTACTCAAGCTCTGGGGCCAACGTCCTGACTTTC. As protein: CASSYSSSGANVLTF.

The chain combines TRBV6-5 with TRBJ2-5; maybe TRBD2 (7 bases). The CDR3 runs 15 residues. Between the trimmed V and J ends, which lost 7 bases and 5 bases, there was a span of 20 bases. Germline V gives CDR1 MNHEY, CDR2 SVGAGI. CDR3 residues: CASNNGGRGDETQYF. The CDR3 DNA reads as TGTGCCAGCAATAACGGGGGGCGGGGAGATGAGACCCAGTACTTC.

This clone was counted between two and nine times. This chain joins TRBV15 and TRBJ1-5, with TRBD1 identical over 7 bases. Trimming cost V 3 bases and J 0 bases; bases outside gene matches: 8. Germline CDR1 is LNHNV and CDR2 is YYDKDF (reference sequence). There are 17 residues in the CDR3. CDR3 sequence (DNA): TGTGCCACCAGCAGTGGTAGGGACAGCGATAGCAATCAGCCCCAGCATTTT. Amino acid sequence: CATSSGRDSDSNQPQHF.

This clone occurred once. V usage is TRBV27 and J usage is TRBJ2-3; D uncertain. The germline V gene has CDR1 MNHEY and CDR2 SMNVEV (reference sequence). V was trimmed by 0 bases and J by 3 bases, leaving 13 bases between them. CDR3 length: 16 residues. The CDR3 loop is CASSLSNWYMTDTQYF. The DNA for the CDR3 is TGTGCCAGCAGTTTATCGAACTGGTATATGACAGATACGCAGTATTTT.

This clone was counted only a few times. The chain links TRBV24-1 to TRBJ2-1; 9 bases match TRBD2. Germline loops: CDR1 KGHDR, CDR2 SFDVKD. This CDR3 has 16 amino acids. Trimming at V came to 1 base and at J to 8 bases, leaving 8 bases not matched to a gene. This CDR3 reads CATSDFSSGIFDEQFF. The DNA of the CDR3 is TGTGCCACCAGTGATTTTTCTAGCGGGATCTTCGATGAGCAGTTCTTC.

This clone was counted a few times. The genes are TRBV12-3 or TRBV12-4 and TRBJ1-1; the D is unclear. V was trimmed by 4 bases and J by 2 bases, leaving 8 bases between them. The CDR3 totals 13 residues. CDR3 protein: CASSWNQNTEAFF. For the CDR3, the DNA is TGTGCCAGCAGTTGGAACCAAAACACTGAAGCTTTCTTT.

The chain is built from TRBV23-1 and TRBJ1-3; the D gene is possibly TRBD1 (5 bases). TRBV23-1 is placed among ORFs of uncertain function. The CDR3 covers 19 residues. Trimming pared 2 bases from V and 0 bases from J, leaving 20 bases between. The DNA for the CDR3 is TGCGCCAGCAGTCAAACCTTACCGGGACCGCCTTACTCTGGAAACACCATATATTTT. Its translation is CASSQTLPGPPYSGNTIYF.

The chain links TRBV2 to TRBJ1-1; D call uncertain. This CDR3 is built from 13 residues. Germline values: CDR1 SNHLY, CDR2 FYNNEI. V was clipped by 6 bases and J by 1 base, with 9 bases between them. As DNA, the CDR3 is TGTGCCAGCAGGAAGGAGGCGAACACTGAAGCTTTCTTT. Residues: CASRKEANTEAFF.

J is TRBJ2-7 and V is TRBV23-1; D ambiguous. TRBV23-1 is an open reading frame, and its role is uncertain. Trimming took 0 bases from V and 7 from J, leaving 4 bases between them. There are 11 residues in the CDR3. The DNA for the CDR3 is TGCGCCAGCAGTCAATCTGCGGAGCAGTACTTC. Translating it yields CASSQSAEQYF.

The chain links TRBV6-6 to TRBJ1-4; D gene unclear. From germline, CDR1 is MNHNY and CDR2 SVGAGI (reference sequence). The V and J ends lost 6 bases and 3 bases respectively, with 8 bases between them. The CDR3 covers 13 residues. The CDR3 bases are TGTGCCAGCAGCCACCTAGCTAATGAAAAACTGTTTTTT. Encoded protein: CASSHLANEKLFF.

V gene TRBV5-8 combines with J gene TRBJ1-2; the D gene is possibly TRBD1 (5 bases). The germline V gene has CDR1 SGHTS and CDR2 YDEGEE. This CDR3 contains 14 residues. V was trimmed by 4 bases and J by 5 bases, leaving 15 bases between them. CDR3 nucleotides: TGTGCCAGCAGCAGGGGACGGAAGCCATATGGCTACACCTTC. Protein: CASSRGRKPYGYTF.

The J gene is TRBJ1-6, the V gene TRBV6-1, with 8 bases lining up with TRBD1. The germline V gene encodes CDR1 MNHNS and CDR2 SASEGT. The CDR3 totals 16 residues. The junction had 4 bases not matched to a gene; V was cut back by 2 bases and J by 4 bases. The CDR3 region is CASSEWTGPYNSPLHF. In nucleotides, the CDR3 is TGTGCCAGCAGTGAATGGACAGGGCCATATAATTCACCCCTCCACTTT.

The CDR3 sequence is CAWSVGFQGGNEKLFF. CDR3 DNA: TGTGCCTGGAGTGTAGGTTTCCAGGGCGGCAATGAAAAACTGTTTTTT. This chain connects TRBV30 to TRBJ1-4, with D perhaps matching TRBD1 (5 bases). Germline CDR1 GTSNPN, CDR2 SVGIG (reference sequence). The CDR3 is 16 amino acids. V was pared by 0 bases and J by 5 bases, with 16 bases between.

The chain recombines TRBV14 with TRBJ1-1, with 7 bases aligning to TRBD1. In germline, CDR1 is SGHDN, CDR2 FVKESK. The V gene end was trimmed by 1 base and the J gene end by 4 bases; junction bases not matched to a gene: 9. The CDR3 has 16 residues. As DNA, the CDR3 is TGTGCCAGCAGCCAAGGGTGGGGCAGGGGGGGCACTGAAGCTTTCTTT. This codes for CASSQGWGRGGTEAFF. Full variable domain (outside the CDR3, taken from reference TRBV14 and TRBJ1-1): EAGVTQFPSHSVIEKGQTVTLRCDPISGHDNLYWYRRVMGKEIKFLLHFVKESKQDESGMPNNRFLAERTGGTYSTLKVQPAELEDSGVYFCASSQGWGRGGTEAFFGQGTRLTVV.

The rearrangement joins TRBV10-3 to TRBJ2-3; possibly TRBD1 for D (5 bases). Germline CDR1 and CDR2: ENHRY and SYGVKD. V gave up 6 bases and J gave up 1 base, with 8 bases separating them. The CDR3 loop spans 13 amino acids. CDR3 sequence: CAIRARGTDTQYF. In nucleotides, the CDR3 is TGTGCCATCAGGGCCAGGGGCACAGATACGCAGTATTTT.

This chain joins TRBV2 and TRBJ2-2, with D possibly matching TRBD2 (7 bases). This CDR3 contains 15 residues. CDR1 and CDR2 (germline): SNHLY, FYNNEI. Trimming stripped 7 bases from V and 3 bases from J, with 15 bases between. In DNA form, the CDR3 reads TGTGCCAGCACCGTGGAAGGGGGGGACACCGGGGAGCTGTTTTTT. This translates into CASTVEGGDTGELFF.